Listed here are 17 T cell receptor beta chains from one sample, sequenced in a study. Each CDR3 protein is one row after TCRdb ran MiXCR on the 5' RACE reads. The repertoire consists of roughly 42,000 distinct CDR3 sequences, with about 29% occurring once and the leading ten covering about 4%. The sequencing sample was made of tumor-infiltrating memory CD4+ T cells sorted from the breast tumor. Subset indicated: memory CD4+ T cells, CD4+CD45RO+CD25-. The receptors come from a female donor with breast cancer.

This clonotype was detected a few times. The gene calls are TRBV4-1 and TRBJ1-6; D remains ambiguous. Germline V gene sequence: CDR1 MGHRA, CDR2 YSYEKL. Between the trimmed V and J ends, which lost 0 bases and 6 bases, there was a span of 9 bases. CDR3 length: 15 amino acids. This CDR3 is CASSQDTLLNSPLHF. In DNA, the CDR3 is TGCGCCAGCAGCCAAGACACTTTACTTAATTCACCCCTCCACTTT.

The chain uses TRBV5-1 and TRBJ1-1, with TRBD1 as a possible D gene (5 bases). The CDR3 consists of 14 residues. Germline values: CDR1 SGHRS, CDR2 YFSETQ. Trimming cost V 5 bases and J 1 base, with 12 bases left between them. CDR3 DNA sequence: TGCGCCAGCAGTTTAGACGGGGGGAACACTGAAGCTTTCTTT. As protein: CASSLDGGNTEAFF.

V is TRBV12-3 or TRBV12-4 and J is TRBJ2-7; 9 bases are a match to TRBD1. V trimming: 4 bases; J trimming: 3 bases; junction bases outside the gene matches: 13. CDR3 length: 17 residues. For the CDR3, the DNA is TGTGCCAGCAGTTCGGTTCCAACGGGACAGGGAATCTACGAGCAGTACTTC. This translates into CASSSVPTGQGIYEQYF.

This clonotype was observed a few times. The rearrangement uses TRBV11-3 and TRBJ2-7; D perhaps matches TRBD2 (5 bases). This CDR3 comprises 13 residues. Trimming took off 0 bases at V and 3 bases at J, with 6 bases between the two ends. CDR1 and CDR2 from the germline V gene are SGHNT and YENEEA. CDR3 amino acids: CASSLDSGYEQYF. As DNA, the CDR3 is TGTGCCAGCAGCTTAGACAGCGGCTACGAGCAGTACTTC.

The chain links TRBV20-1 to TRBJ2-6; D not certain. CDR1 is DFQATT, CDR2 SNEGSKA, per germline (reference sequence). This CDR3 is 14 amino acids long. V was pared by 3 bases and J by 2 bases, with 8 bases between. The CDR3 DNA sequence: TGCAGTGCTAGGTACCCAACTGGGGCCAACGTCCTGACTTTC. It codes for CSARYPTGANVLTF.

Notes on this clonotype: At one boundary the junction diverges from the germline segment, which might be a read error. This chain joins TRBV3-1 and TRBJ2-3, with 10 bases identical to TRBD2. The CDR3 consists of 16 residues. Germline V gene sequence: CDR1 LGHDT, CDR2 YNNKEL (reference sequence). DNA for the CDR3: TGTGCCAGCAGCCGAGAAGCGGGAGGGTCCACAGATGCGCAGTATTTT. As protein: CASSREAGGSTDAQYF.

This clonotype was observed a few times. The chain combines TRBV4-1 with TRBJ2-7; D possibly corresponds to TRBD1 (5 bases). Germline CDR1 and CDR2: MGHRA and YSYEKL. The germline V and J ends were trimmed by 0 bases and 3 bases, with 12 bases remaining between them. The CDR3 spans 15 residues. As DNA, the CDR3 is TGCGCCAGCAGCCAAGATCTTCCAGGGATCTACGAGCAGTACTTC. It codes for CASSQDLPGIYEQYF.

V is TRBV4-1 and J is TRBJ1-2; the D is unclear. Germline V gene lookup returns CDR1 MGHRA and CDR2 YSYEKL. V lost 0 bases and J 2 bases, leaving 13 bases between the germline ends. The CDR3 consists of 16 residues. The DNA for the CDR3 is TGCGCCAGCAGCCAAGAAGTCGCTGTAGGAAACTATGGCTACACCTTC. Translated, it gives CASSQEVAVGNYGYTF.

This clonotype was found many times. The CDR3 region is CASSQVTLRNNEQFF. The CDR3 DNA sequence: TGCGCCAGCAGCCAAGTGACGTTGCGGAACAATGAGCAGTTCTTC. This sequence joins TRBV4-3 and TRBJ2-1; no clear D. The CDR3 totals 15 residues. Trimming shortened V by 1 base and J by 5 bases, and 12 bases separated the two germline ends. The germline CDR1 and CDR2 sequences are LGHNA and YSLEER.

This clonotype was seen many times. CDR3 DNA: TGTGCCAGCAGCCTTTGGACTAGCGGGTATGATACGCAGTATTTT. Translating gives CASSLWTSGYDTQYF. The gene calls are TRBV5-4 and TRBJ2-3; TRBD2 matches at 11 bases. Unmatched junction bases numbered 7, after V lost 4 bases and J lost 6 bases. Germline values: CDR1 SGHNT, CDR2 YYREEE (reference sequence). This CDR3 spans 15 amino acids.

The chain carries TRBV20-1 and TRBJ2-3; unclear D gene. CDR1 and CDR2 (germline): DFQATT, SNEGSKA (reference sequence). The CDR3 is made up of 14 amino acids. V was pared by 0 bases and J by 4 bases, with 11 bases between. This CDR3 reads CSARDMASPDTQYF. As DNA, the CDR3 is TGCAGTGCTAGAGATATGGCGTCCCCAGATACGCAGTATTTT.

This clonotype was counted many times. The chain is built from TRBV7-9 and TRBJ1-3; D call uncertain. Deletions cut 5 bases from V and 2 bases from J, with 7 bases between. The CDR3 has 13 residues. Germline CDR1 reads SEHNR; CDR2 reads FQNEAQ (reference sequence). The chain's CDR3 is CASSRNAGNTIYF. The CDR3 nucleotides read TGTGCCAGCAGCCGGAACGCTGGAAACACCATATATTTT.

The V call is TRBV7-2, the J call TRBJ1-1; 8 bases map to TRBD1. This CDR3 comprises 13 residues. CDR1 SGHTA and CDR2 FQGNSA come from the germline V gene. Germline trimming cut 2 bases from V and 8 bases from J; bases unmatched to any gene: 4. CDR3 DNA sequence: TGTGCCAGCAGCTTACTGGGACAGGACGAAGCTTTCTTT. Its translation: CASSLLGQDEAFF.

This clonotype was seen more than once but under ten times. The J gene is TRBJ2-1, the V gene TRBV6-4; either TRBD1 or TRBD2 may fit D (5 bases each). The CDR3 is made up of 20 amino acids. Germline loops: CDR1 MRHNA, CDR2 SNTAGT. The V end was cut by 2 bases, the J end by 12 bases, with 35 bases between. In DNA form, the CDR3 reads TGTGCCAGCAGTGACGGGCTAGGACATCTCCTCGGGGACGCGACAATGAGGCAGTTCTTC. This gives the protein CASSDGLGHLLGDATMRQFF.

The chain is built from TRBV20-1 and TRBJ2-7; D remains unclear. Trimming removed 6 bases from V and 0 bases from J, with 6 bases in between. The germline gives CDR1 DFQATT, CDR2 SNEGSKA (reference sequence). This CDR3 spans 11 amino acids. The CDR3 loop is CSAPASYEQYF. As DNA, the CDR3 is TGCAGTGCCCCTGCCTCCTACGAGCAGTACTTC.

This chain's CDR3 is CASSERGGTDTQYF. CDR3 DNA sequence: TGTGCCAGCAGTGAACGTGGGGGCACAGATACGCAGTATTTT. The chain has TRBV6-1 and TRBJ2-3; no definite D call. The CDR3 contains 14 residues. CDR1 MNHNS and CDR2 SASEGT come from the germline V gene. V gave up 2 bases and J gave up 1 base, with 7 bases separating them.

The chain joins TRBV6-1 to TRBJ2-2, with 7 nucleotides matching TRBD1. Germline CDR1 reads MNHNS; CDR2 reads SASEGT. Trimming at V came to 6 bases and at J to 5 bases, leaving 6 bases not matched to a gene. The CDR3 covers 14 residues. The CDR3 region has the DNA TGTGCCAGCAGGAGAGACAGGGCTACCGGGGAGCTGTTTTTT. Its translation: CASRRDRATGELFF.